This T cell receptor (beta chain) is from a study of blood T cells in healthy people across ages. The V gene's germline CDR1 is DFQATT and CDR2 SNEGSKA (reference sequence). V gave up 1 base and J gave up 7 bases; unmatched junction bases: 9. CDR3 size: 14 residues. A note on this clonotype: Its specificity is not known.

Regarding the study as a whole: Among T cells, TCR beta diversity per million cells dropped roughly linearly as age rose. Any conclusive comparison of naive versus antigen-experienced cells was prevented by using unsorted PBMCs.

Primers used in a second PCR of roughly 6 to 11 cycles were a sample-barcoded 5' primer and a J-beta primer mix. TCRdb called the 5' RACE reads again in MiXCR, with one record for every CDR3 protein. The sample shows 1.5 million to 2 million distinct CDR3 sequences, 30% to 35% of them seen only once. Total RNA was extracted at no less than 5.5 micrograms per sample. The sequence was obtained from a woman in her twenties or thirties in good health. The J gene is TRBJ1-2, the V gene TRBV20-1; 7 bases line up with TRBD1. Material: blood. The CDR3 loop reads CSARVSLQGSGYTF. The CDR3 DNA reads as TGCAGTGCTAGAGTTTCCCTACAGGGGAGTGGCTACACCTTC.